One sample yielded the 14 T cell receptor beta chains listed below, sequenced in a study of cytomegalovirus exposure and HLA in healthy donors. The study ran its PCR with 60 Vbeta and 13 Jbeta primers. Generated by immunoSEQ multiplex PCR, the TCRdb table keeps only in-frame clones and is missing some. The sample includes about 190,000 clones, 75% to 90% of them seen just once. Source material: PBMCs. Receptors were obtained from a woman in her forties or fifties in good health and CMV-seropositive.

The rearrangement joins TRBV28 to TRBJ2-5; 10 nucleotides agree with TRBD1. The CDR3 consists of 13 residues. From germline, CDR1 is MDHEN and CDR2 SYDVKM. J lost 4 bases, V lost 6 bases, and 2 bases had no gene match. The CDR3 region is CASRTGGRETQYF. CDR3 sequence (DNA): TGTGCCAGCAGGACAGGGGGCCGAGAGACCCAGTACTTC. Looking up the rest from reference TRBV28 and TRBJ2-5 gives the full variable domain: DVKVTQSSRYLVKRTGEKVFLECVQDMDHENMFWYRQDPGLGLRLIYFSYDVKMKEKGDIPEGYSVSREKKERFSLILESASTNQTSMYLCASRTGGRETQYFGPGTRLLVL.

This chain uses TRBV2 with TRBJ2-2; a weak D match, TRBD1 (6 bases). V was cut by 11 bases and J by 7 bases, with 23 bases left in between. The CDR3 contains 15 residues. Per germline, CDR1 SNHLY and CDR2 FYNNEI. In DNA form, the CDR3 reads TGTGCCGGAACTACAGGGTTTGGATCGGGCGGGGAGCTGTTTTTT. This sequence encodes CAGTTGFGSGGELFF.

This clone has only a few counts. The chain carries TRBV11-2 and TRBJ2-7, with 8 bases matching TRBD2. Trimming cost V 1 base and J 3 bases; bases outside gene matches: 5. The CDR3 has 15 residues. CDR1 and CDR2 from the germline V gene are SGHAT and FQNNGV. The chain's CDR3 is CASSLVGGGYYEQYF. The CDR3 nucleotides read TGTGCCAGCAGCTTAGTCGGCGGGGGGTACTACGAGCAGTACTTC.

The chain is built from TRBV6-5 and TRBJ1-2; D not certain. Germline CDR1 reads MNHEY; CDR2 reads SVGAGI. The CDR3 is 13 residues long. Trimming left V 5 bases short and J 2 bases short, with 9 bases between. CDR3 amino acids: CASSTRLNYGYTF. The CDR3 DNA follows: TGTGCCAGCAGTACTAGATTAAACTATGGCTACACCTTC.

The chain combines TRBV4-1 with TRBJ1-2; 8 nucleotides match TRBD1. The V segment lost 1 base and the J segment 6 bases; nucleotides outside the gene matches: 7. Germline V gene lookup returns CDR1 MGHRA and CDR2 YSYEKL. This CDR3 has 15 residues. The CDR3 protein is CASSQVSGGSNGYTF. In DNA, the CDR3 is TGCGCCAGCAGCCAAGTCTCAGGGGGCTCTAATGGCTACACCTTC.

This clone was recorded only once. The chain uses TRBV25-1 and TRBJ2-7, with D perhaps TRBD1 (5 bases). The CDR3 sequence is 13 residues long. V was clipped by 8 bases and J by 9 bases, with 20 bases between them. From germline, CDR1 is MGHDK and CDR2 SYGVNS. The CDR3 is CASCLVHNRGQYF. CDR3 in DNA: TGTGCCAGCTGCTTGGTCCACAATAGGGGGCAGTACTTC.

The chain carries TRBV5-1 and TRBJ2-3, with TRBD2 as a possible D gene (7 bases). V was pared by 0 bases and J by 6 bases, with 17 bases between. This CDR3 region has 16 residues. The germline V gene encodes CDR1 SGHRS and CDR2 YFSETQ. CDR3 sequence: CASSLEGGGRFDTQYF. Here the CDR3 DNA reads TGCGCCAGCAGCTTGGAGGGGGGGGGCCGTTTCGATACGCAGTATTTT.

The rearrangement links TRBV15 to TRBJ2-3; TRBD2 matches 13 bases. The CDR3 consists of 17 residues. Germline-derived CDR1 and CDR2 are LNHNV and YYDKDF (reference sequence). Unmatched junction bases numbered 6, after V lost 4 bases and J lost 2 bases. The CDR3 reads CATSNPTSGGTTDTQYF. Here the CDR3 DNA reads TGTGCCACCAGCAACCCGACTAGCGGGGGGACCACAGATACGCAGTATTTT.

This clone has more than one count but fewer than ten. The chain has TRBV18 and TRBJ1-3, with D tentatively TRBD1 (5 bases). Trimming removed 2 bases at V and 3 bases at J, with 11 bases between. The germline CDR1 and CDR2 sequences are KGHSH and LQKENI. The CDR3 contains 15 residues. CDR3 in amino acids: CASSPVGQSGNTIYF. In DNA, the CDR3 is TGTGCCAGCTCACCAGTGGGGCAAAGTGGAAACACCATATATTTT. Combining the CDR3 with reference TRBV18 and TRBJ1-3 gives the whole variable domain NAGVMQNPRHLVRRRGQEARLRCSPMKGHSHVYWYRQLPEEGLKFMVYLQKENIIDESGMPKERFSAEFPKEGPSILRIQQVVRGDSAAYFCASSPVGQSGNTIYFGEGSWLTVV.

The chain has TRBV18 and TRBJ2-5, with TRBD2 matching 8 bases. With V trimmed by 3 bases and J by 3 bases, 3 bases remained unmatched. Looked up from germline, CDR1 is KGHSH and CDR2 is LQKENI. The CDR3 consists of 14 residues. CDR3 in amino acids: CASSPLAGKETQYF. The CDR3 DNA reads TGTGCCAGCTCACCCTTAGCGGGGAAAGAGACCCAGTACTTC. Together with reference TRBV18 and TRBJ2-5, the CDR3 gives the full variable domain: NAGVMQNPRHLVRRRGQEARLRCSPMKGHSHVYWYRQLPEEGLKFMVYLQKENIIDESGMPKERFSAEFPKEGPSILRIQQVVRGDSAAYFCASSPLAGKETQYFGPGTRLLVL.

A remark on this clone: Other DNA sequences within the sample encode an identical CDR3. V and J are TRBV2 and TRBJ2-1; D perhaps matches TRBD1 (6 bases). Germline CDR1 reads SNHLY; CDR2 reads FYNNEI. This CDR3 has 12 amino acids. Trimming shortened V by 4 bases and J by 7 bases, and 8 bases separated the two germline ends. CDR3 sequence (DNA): TGTGCCAGCAGTGGGCAGGGGAATGAGCAGTTCTTC. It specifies CASSGQGNEQFF.

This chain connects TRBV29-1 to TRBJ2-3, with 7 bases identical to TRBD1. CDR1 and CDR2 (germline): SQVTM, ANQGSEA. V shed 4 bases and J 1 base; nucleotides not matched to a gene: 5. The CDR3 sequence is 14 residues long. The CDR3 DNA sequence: TGCAGCGTTGCCCCCGGGACAGGCACAGATACGCAGTATTTT. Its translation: CSVAPGTGTDTQYF.

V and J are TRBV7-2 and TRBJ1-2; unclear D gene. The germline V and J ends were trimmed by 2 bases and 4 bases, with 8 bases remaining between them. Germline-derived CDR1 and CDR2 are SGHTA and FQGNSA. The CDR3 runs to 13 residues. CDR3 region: CASSLKEGYGYTF. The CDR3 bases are TGTGCCAGCAGCTTAAAGGAGGGCTATGGCTACACCTTC.

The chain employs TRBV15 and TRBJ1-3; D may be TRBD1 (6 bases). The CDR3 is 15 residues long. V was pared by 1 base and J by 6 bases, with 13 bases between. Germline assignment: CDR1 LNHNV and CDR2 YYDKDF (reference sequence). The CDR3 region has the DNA TGTGCCACCAGCAGAGGAACCGGGACATCAAACACCATATATTTT. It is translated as CATSRGTGTSNTIYF.